This T cell receptor beta chain was captured by sequencing in a study of shared clonotypes between healthy human individuals. Study-level information: Researchers assigned three CD4 naive, three CD4 memory, two CD8 naive and one CD8 memory plate to each donor.

Germline values: CDR1 MNHEY, CDR2 SMNVEV (reference sequence). The CDR3 has 17 residues. Trimming removed 7 bases at V and 3 bases at J, with 23 bases between. Profiled with immunoSEQ multiplex PCR; TCRdb holds only in-frame clones, not every one. This sample has fewer than 2.5 million clones, with 80% to 95% found just once. Sequencing used naive CD4+ T cells from PBMCs. The subset denotes: CD45RA+ positively selected. This TCR was sampled from a man between 18 and 35 years old in good health. Some clones in this sample may be carry-over from other donors' samples. The chain combines TRBV27 with TRBJ2-3; tentative D call: TRBD2 (6 bases). The CDR3 DNA reads as TGTGCCAGCAATTGGGGGTTAGGGCGGGATAGGACAGATACGCAGTATTTT. This codes for CASNWGLGRDRTDTQYF.